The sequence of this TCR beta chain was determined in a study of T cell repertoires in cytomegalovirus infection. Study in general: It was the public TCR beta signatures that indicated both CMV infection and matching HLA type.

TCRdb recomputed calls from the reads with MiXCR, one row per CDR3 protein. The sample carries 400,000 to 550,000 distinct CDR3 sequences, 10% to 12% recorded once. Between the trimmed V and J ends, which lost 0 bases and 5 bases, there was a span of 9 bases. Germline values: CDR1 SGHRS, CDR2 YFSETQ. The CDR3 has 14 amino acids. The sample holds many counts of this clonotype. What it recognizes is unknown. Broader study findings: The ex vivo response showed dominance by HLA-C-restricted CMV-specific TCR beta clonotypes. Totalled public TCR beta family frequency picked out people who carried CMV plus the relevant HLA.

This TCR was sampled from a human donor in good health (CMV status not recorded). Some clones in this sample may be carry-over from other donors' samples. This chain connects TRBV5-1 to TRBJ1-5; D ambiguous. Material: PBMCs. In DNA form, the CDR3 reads TGCGCCAGCAGCTTGGCCGGGTACGATCAGCCCCAGCATTTT. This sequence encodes CASSLAGYDQPQHF.